The source of this T cell receptor beta chain is a study of Tregs in tolerant kidney transplant recipients. Findings of the study overall: Changing PCR primers prevented nucleotide comparison between some patients' samples. Biological reproducibility was not directly addressed, but technical replication error appeared minimal. Tregs expanded with activated donor B cells seemed most donor-specific.

TCRdb's table, derived via immunoSEQ multiplex PCR, lists solely in-frame clones and lacks some. The sample carries roughly 64,000 clones, roughly 98% recorded once. Germline trimming cut 3 bases from V and 3 bases from J; bases unmatched to any gene: 8. This CDR3 contains 16 residues. Germline V gene lookup returns CDR1 SGDLS and CDR2 YYNGEE. Before regulatory T cell sorting, thawed PBMCs rested overnight at 37°C in roughly 200 IU/ml IL-2. On this clone: Its specificity is unknown.

Sequences were derived from Tregs from blood, sampled before the transplant. The chain recombines TRBV9 with TRBJ2-2; 7 bases map to TRBD1. The clonotype comes from a human donor who received a combined kidney and bone marrow transplant. CDR3 DNA: TGTGCCAGCAGCGCCCCGGGACAGCGCTACACCGGGGAGCTGTTTTTT. This sequence encodes CASSAPGQRYTGELFF.